This TCR beta chain derives from a study of cytomegalovirus exposure and HLA in healthy donors (TCRdb year 2017). A note on the overall study: A later analysis indicated that the 110 or so validation repertoires were generated on the platform also employed for the 720 or so repertoires of the first cohort. High-throughput TCR immunosequencing, statistical association of individual TCRs with disease status, and machine learning were combined to predict cytomegalovirus infection status. The study aimed to test whether signatures of past pathogen exposure could be identified by cataloging public T cell receptors. A separate validation cohort of about 110 different subjects was used in addition to the 666-subject first cohort. Study-wide conclusions, independent of this receptor: The classifier was reported to diagnose cytomegalovirus status with high specificity and sensitivity in both the original cohort and the validation cohort. Most TCR sequences were seen in very few donors, while some public TCRs were found in many individuals. Of the cluster scores, 85% to 95% were above 0 in a later analysis, which found that TCRs clustered in the first cohort also tended to co-occur in the 90 to 150 validation repertoires. The authors suggested that the approach could potentially be extended to other disease states and immunological phenotypes. A later analysis lacked HLA typing for the validation cohort, so it scored co-occurrence in that cohort across all 110 or so repertoires. A total of about 150 TCR beta chains were listed by the study as associated with cytomegalovirus. In vitro tests confirmed that a few of the cytomegalovirus-associated TCR beta chains recognize cytomegalovirus antigens.

The library was made by the immunoSEQ multiplex PCR assay. The paper's data handling went like this. A statistical classification framework was built to diagnose cytomegalovirus status from the catalog of TCR beta chain sequences. Imported from immuneACCESS, the table was reduced by TCRdb to in-frame sequences with V and J called. These copies leave out some clones; in studies compared against another copy, an unresolved V gene accounts for under half, and the cause of the remainder is not known. V and J calls and clone size come straight from that table; D and trimming were deduced from the DNA. The sample contains about 130,000 clones, 70% to 85% of them found a single time. Less than 35% of the sample is taken by the ten largest. Worth noting for this clone: Its cognate antigen has yet to be identified. There are no base qualities to consult, and no much larger clone falls within one base.

Taken from cysteine to phenylalanine, the CDR3 has 13 residues. Only the CDR3 DNA stays, 39 bases, in frame from base 1. V loses 0 bases of germline sequence and J loses 12 bases, and the interval between the two ends is 13 bases. Looking up the germline V gene yields CDR1 SGHTS and CDR2 YDEGEE. Donors formed part of the validation cohort, which comprised fewer than 150 subjects and was distinct from the first cohort of several hundred subjects. The clonotype originates from a man aged 30 to 45 in good health and CMV-seropositive. The rearrangement combines TRBV5-8 with TRBJ2-1; the D gene is perhaps TRBD2, on 6 matching bases. The material sequenced was PBMCs. The CDR3 has the sequence CASSLEFGTSQFF. The nucleotide sequence reads TGTGCCAGCAGCTTGGAGTTCGGGACTTCGCAGTTCTTC.